One sample yielded the 20 T cell receptor beta chains listed below, sequenced in a study of blood T cell repertoires in COVID-19. Assay used: immunoSEQ multiplex PCR; TCRdb lists only in-frame clones, some missing. The table has under 350,000 clones, roughly 85% seen once. The sample taken for sequencing was peripheral blood. The receptors originated from a woman aged 45-65 years who had recovered from COVID-19.

The rearrangement links TRBV7-3 to TRBJ2-1, with D maybe TRBD2 (6 bases). V was shortened by 5 bases and J by 0 bases, with 23 bases between the two germline ends. CDR3 length: 19 amino acids. Germline V CDR1 and CDR2: SGHTA, FQGTGA. DNA for the CDR3: TGTGCCAGCAGCCCTGAGCCTGGGGCTAGCGCAAGCTCCTACAATGAGCAGTTCTTC. This gives the protein CASSPEPGASASSYNEQFF.

The chain couples TRBV27 to TRBJ2-4; D may be TRBD1 (5 bases). Germline CDR1 and CDR2: MNHEY and SMNVEV (reference sequence). The CDR3 consists of 12 residues. Deletions cut 2 bases from V and 6 bases from J, with 5 bases between. The CDR3 nucleotides read TGTGCCAGCAGTTTACAGGGAAACATTCAGTACTTC. Translation: CASSLQGNIQYF.

The rearrangement uses TRBV10-3 and TRBJ1-1, with D perhaps matching TRBD1 (6 bases). V was shortened by 1 base and J by 0 bases, with 12 bases between the two germline ends. CDR1 and CDR2 (germline): ENHRY, SYGVKD. The CDR3 runs to 16 residues. The CDR3 nucleotides read TGTGCCATCAGTGAGTTGATAACAGGGCTGAACACTGAAGCTTTCTTT. Translating it yields CAISELITGLNTEAFF.

This clone was recorded at least ten times. The chain carries TRBV20-1 and TRBJ1-3; no clear D gene. Trimming took 3 bases from V and 1 from J, leaving 22 bases between them. The CDR3 runs 18 residues. Germline assignment: CDR1 DFQATT and CDR2 SNEGSKA (reference sequence). The CDR3 region is CSASLTANLGESGNTIYF. In DNA form, the CDR3 reads TGCAGTGCTAGTTTAACGGCTAATCTTGGGGAGTCTGGAAACACCATATATTTT.

The chain has TRBV5-6 and TRBJ2-3, with 12 bases matching TRBD1. Germline CDR1 reads SGHDT; CDR2 reads YYEEEE. This CDR3 spans 15 amino acids. Trimming at V came to 4 bases and at J to 3 bases, leaving 3 bases not matched to a gene. This chain's CDR3 is CASSQGQGATDTQYF. CDR3 DNA: TGTGCCAGCAGCCAGGGACAGGGGGCAACAGATACGCAGTATTTT.

By share of the sample, this clone is medium-sized. The chain uses TRBV6-4 and TRBJ1-6; D is unclear. Trimming pared 0 bases from V and 8 bases from J, leaving 5 bases between. The CDR3 is made up of 13 amino acids. The germline gives CDR1 MRHNA, CDR2 SNTAGT. The CDR3 loop is CASSDSEDSPLHF. The CDR3 region has the DNA TGTGCCAGCAGTGACTCAGAGGATTCACCCCTCCACTTT.

The genes are TRBV6-5 and TRBJ2-3; 11 bases align to TRBD2. V was pared by 6 bases and J by 1 base, with 0 bases of the junction left unmatched. The length of the CDR3 is 14 residues. Per the germline V gene, CDR1 is MNHEY and CDR2 is SVGAGI. The CDR3: CASRGLAGTDTQYF. Here the CDR3 DNA reads TGTGCCAGCAGGGGACTAGCGGGCACAGATACGCAGTATTTT.

This chain uses TRBV15 with TRBJ2-4; TRBD1 is a possible D gene (5 bases). Germline values: CDR1 LNHNV, CDR2 YYDKDF (reference sequence). The V end was cut by 1 base, the J end by 0 bases, with 7 bases between. The CDR3 extends over 15 amino acids. The CDR3 protein is CATSRGGLAKNIQYF. The CDR3 DNA reads TGTGCCACCAGCAGAGGGGGCCTAGCCAAAAACATTCAGTACTTC.

In its sample, this clone was seen once. The chain couples TRBV7-2 to TRBJ2-7, with 8 bases aligning to TRBD2. CDR3 length: 14 amino acids. V lost 8 bases, J lost 4 bases, and 10 bases stayed unmatched. Germline CDR1 is SGHTA and CDR2 is FQGNSA. CDR3 protein: CASSSGGMLYEQYF. The CDR3 bases are TGTGCCAGCTCCTCGGGGGGGATGCTATACGAGCAGTACTTC.

The chain is built from TRBV20-1 and TRBJ2-4; 9 bases agree with TRBD1. CDR1 is DFQATT and CDR2 is SNEGSKA in the germline V gene (reference sequence). This CDR3 is 14 amino acids long. V dropped 3 bases and J dropped 6; count of bases not matched to a gene: 6. CDR3 sequence reads: CSASNRGRGNIQYF. As DNA, the CDR3 is TGCAGTGCTAGTAACAGGGGGCGAGGAAACATTCAGTACTTC.

The V call is TRBV27, the J call TRBJ2-5; possibly TRBD2 for D (6 bases). Germline lookup yields CDR1 MNHEY and CDR2 SMNVEV (reference sequence). The CDR3 is 16 residues long. Deletions cut 5 bases from V and 1 base from J, with 17 bases between. CDR3 in amino acids: CASSKGLGAGQETQYF. The CDR3 region has the DNA TGTGCCAGCAGTAAGGGACTCGGAGCAGGCCAAGAGACCCAGTACTTC.

This rearrangement joins TRBV19 to TRBJ2-1; the D gene is possibly TRBD2 (6 bases). CDR1 and CDR2 from the germline V gene are LNHDA and SQIVND (reference sequence). With 3 bases removed from V and 6 bases from J, the gap between germline ends came to 9 bases. The CDR3 has 13 amino acids. The CDR3 nucleotides are TGTGCCAGTAGTATTTTGGAGGGCAATGAGCAGTTCTTC. Encoded protein: CASSILEGNEQFF.

The V and J genes are TRBV19 and TRBJ2-6, with a tentative D call TRBD2 (5 bases). The V gene's germline CDR1 is LNHDA and CDR2 SQIVND (reference sequence). Trimming stripped 4 bases from V and 0 bases from J, with 7 bases between. The CDR3 is 15 amino acids. The CDR3 DNA sequence: TGTGCCAGTAGTAGAGGGATCTCTGGGGCCAACGTCCTGACTTTC. This codes for CASSRGISGANVLTF. Complete variable domain (other parts from reference TRBV19 and TRBJ2-6): DGGITQSPKYLFRKEGQNVTLSCEQNLNHDAMYWYRQDPGQGLRLIYYSQIVNDFQKGDIAEGYSVSREKKESFPLTVTSAQKNPTAFYLCASSRGISGANVLTFGAGSRLTVL.

A single count supports this clone. This chain links TRBV7-9 with TRBJ2-7; 9 positions match TRBD2. CDR3 length equals 17 residues. The germline gives CDR1 SEHNR, CDR2 FQNEAQ (reference sequence). Unmatched junction bases numbered 14, after V lost 5 bases and J lost 3 bases. The CDR3 is CASSLGLAYIQNYEQYF. DNA for the CDR3: TGTGCCAGCAGCCTCGGACTAGCGTACATCCAAAACTACGAGCAGTACTTC.

The V and J genes are TRBV7-2 and TRBJ1-5, with 8 bases lining up with TRBD1. Per the germline V gene, CDR1 is SGHTA and CDR2 is FQGNSA. This CDR3 has 16 residues. J lost 3 bases, V lost 6 bases, and 10 bases had no gene match. The CDR3 protein is CASRSSGTGHNQPQHF. CDR3 DNA sequence: TGTGCCAGCAGATCCTCCGGGACAGGACACAATCAGCCCCAGCATTTT.

This CDR3 reads CASSVAGVSTDTQYF. The CDR3 region has the DNA TGTGCCAGCAGCGTAGCGGGGGTGAGCACAGATACGCAGTATTTT. V usage is TRBV9 and J usage is TRBJ2-3; weak D call: TRBD2 (6 bases). V was cut by 0 bases and J by 0 bases, with 8 bases left in between. The V gene's germline CDR1 is SGDLS and CDR2 YYNGEE. This CDR3 is 15 amino acids long.

The chain carries TRBV6-1 and TRBJ1-1, with unresolved D. The germline V gene encodes CDR1 MNHNS and CDR2 SASEGT. CDR3 size: 15 residues. V shed 0 bases and J shed 2 bases, with 10 bases lying between them. The CDR3: CASSEANRRNTEAFF. The CDR3 DNA follows: TGTGCCAGCAGTGAAGCTAACCGGAGAAACACTGAAGCTTTCTTT.

The gene calls are TRBV4-3 and TRBJ2-2; D remains ambiguous. Trimming left V 9 bases short and J 0 bases short, with 14 bases between. This CDR3 is built from 15 residues. Germline V gene sequence: CDR1 LGHNA, CDR2 YSLEER. Here the CDR3 DNA reads TGCGCCAGTTCCCGAACTGCCTCGAACACCGGGGAGCTGTTTTTT. This sequence encodes CASSRTASNTGELFF.

The chain is built from TRBV19 and TRBJ1-2, with D tentatively TRBD1 (6 bases). Germline V gene data show CDR1 as LNHDA and CDR2 as SQIVND (reference sequence). The V end was cut by 5 bases, the J end by 5 bases, with 15 bases between. CDR3 length: 14 residues. The CDR3 loop is CASSRTAPLYGYTF. The CDR3 nucleotides read TGTGCCAGTAGTCGGACAGCTCCCCTTTATGGCTACACCTTC.

This clone was observed a single time. The chain is built from TRBV10-2 and TRBJ2-7, with TRBD1 as a possible D gene (7 bases). The CDR3 sequence is 12 residues long. V was cut by 7 bases and J by 9 bases, with 16 bases left in between. CDR1 and CDR2 from the germline V gene are WSHSY and SAAADI. The CDR3: CASTPGQGGQYF. CDR3 DNA sequence: TGCGCCAGCACCCCCGGGCAGGGGGGGCAGTACTTC.